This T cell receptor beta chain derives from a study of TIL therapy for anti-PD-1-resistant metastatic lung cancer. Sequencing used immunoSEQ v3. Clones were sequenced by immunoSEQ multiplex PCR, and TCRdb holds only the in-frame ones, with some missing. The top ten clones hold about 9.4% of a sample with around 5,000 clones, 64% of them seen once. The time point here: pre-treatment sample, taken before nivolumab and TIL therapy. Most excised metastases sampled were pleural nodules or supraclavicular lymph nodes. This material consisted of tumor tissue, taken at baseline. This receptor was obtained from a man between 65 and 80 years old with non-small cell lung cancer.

The CDR3 DNA follows: TGTGCCAGCAGTGAAATAGGTGAAACCCAAGAGACCCAGTACTTC. Its translation is CASSEIGETQETQYF. V gene TRBV2 combines with J gene TRBJ2-5; D is unclear. Germline V gene data show CDR1 as SNHLY and CDR2 as FYNNEI. Between the trimmed V and J ends, which lost 2 bases and 1 base, there was a span of 11 bases. There are 15 residues in the CDR3.